This T cell receptor (beta chain) was obtained from a study of TIL therapy for anti-PD-1-resistant metastatic lung cancer. Study results and limitations: After infusion, TIL clonotypes partly replaced peripheral T cells and declined over months.

Trimming removed 4 bases from V and 7 bases from J, with 4 bases in between. The CDR3 consists of 11 residues. From germline, CDR1 is SNHLY and CDR2 FYNNEI. Concerning this clone: Its antigen is currently unknown.

Time point meaning: pre-treatment sample, taken before nivolumab and TIL therapy. Stage 4 NSCLC adults joined between late 2017 and 2020. The libraries were made with immunoSEQ v3. Sequenced by immunoSEQ multiplex PCR; TCRdb stores in-frame clones only, minus some. The sample has more than 20,000 clones, over 70% seen once; the top ten hold almost 7.5%. The sample in question was blood, obtained at baseline. This TCR was sampled from a person aged 25 to 79 with non-small cell lung cancer. The rearrangement joins TRBV2 to TRBJ2-2, with unresolved D. The CDR3 DNA is TGTGCCAGCAGTGGAGGCGGGGAGCTGTTTTTT. It yields the protein CASSGGGELFF.